Below, 3 T cell receptor beta chains from the same sample are listed, as sequenced in a study of cytomegalovirus exposure and HLA in healthy donors. PCR amplification relied on 60 Vbeta primers (plus 13 Jbeta primers). Generated by immunoSEQ multiplex PCR, the TCRdb table keeps only in-frame clones and is missing some. The table includes 90,000 to 100,000 clones, 74% detected once. Sequencing used PBMCs. The origin of the receptors is a male donor in good health and CMV-seronegative.

The chain recombines TRBV28 with TRBJ2-7, with D possibly TRBD2 on 5 matching bases. CDR3 size: 16 residues. Germline CDR1 is MDHEN and CDR2 is SYDVKM. Trimming stripped 8 bases from V and 5 bases from J, with 25 bases between. CDR3 bases: TGTGCCAGCCTGCGGGCAGGATCCATTCTCCCCCACGAGCAGTACTTC. Translation gives CASLRAGSILPHEQYF.

The chain is built from TRBV4-3 and TRBJ2-1; 11 nucleotides match TRBD2. CDR1 and CDR2 from the germline V gene are LGHNA and YSLEER. The CDR3 runs to 17 residues. Losses at the gene ends were 1 base for V and 6 bases for J; bases not matched to a gene: 8. CDR3 in DNA: TGCGCCAGCAGCCAAGTTGCGGTAGCGGGAGGGGGCAATGAGCAGTTCTTC. Translation gives CASSQVAVAGGGNEQFF.

The chain combines TRBV9 with TRBJ2-2, with 12 bases aligning to TRBD2. Germline V gives CDR1 SGDLS, CDR2 YYNGEE. V was pared by 0 bases and J by 6 bases, with 0 bases of the junction left unmatched. The CDR3 is 15 residues long. CDR3 residues: CASSVGLAGAGELFF. As DNA, the CDR3 is TGTGCCAGCAGCGTAGGACTAGCGGGGGCCGGGGAGCTGTTTTTT.